There are a few counts of the clone carrying this T cell receptor beta chain. CDR3 length: 16 amino acids. The J segment lost 4 bases and the V segment lost 2 bases, leaving 6 bases of the junction unmatched. From germline, CDR1 is LNHDA and CDR2 SQIVND (reference sequence). The data were taken from a study of cytomegalovirus exposure and HLA in healthy donors. Data came from immunoSEQ multiplex PCR; TCRdb stores just in-frame clones and leaves some out. Of about 270,000 clones in the sample, approximately 86% were seen once. Sequencing input: PBMCs. The TCR comes from a young woman in good health and CMV-seronegative. V is TRBV19 and J is TRBJ1-5; 9 positions agree with TRBD1. The CDR3 protein is CASSISGTGRNQPQHF. The CDR3 nucleotides read TGTGCCAGTAGTATATCCGGGACAGGGAGGAATCAGCCCCAGCATTTT.